The 3 T cell receptor beta chains below were found in one sample sequenced in a study of HIV-infected patients and healthy controls. TCRdb called the 5' RACE reads again in MiXCR, with one record for every CDR3 protein. The repertoire holds about 67,000 distinct CDR3 sequences, about a sixth seen once, with approximately 5.2% in the top ten. Sequencing was performed on CD4+ T cells from blood. These receptors were taken from a human donor in good health.

This clonotype has only a few counts. This chain links TRBV20-1 with TRBJ2-1; TRBD2 agrees at 7 bases. V was clipped by 1 base and J by 4 bases; unmatched bases: 4. The CDR3 sequence is 14 residues long. Germline CDR1 DFQATT, CDR2 SNEGSKA (reference sequence). The chain's CDR3 is CSARGLAKYNEQFF. The CDR3, as DNA: TGCAGTGCTAGAGGACTAGCAAAGTACAATGAGCAGTTCTTC.

This clonotype has at least ten counts. The chain recombines TRBV4-3 with TRBJ2-6; D is unresolved. Germline V CDR1 and CDR2: LGHNA, YSLEER. The CDR3 totals 16 residues. Trimming removed 1 base from V and 0 bases from J, with 7 bases in between. CDR3 sequence (DNA): TGCGCCAGCAGCCAAGGATATCTCTCTGGGGCCAACGTCCTGACTTTC. It encodes CASSQGYLSGANVLTF.

The CDR3 protein is CSARGMRQGGKNIQYF. The DNA of the CDR3 is TGCAGTGCTAGGGGTATGCGGCAGGGTGGCAAAAACATTCAGTACTTC. The chain carries TRBV20-1 and TRBJ2-4, with D possibly TRBD1 on 5 matching bases. Germline V gene lookup returns CDR1 DFQATT and CDR2 SNEGSKA (reference sequence). The ends were cut back, 3 bases at V and 3 bases at J, with 18 bases in the middle. The CDR3 covers 16 residues.